The clone carrying this T cell receptor beta chain was detected a few times. What it binds is unknown. The sample comes from a study of T-cell reconstitution after alpha-beta-depleted transplantation in children. Study results and caveats: Diversity of TCRbeta at day 60 was high in some patients, arising from surviving recipient T cells and thymic progenitors. It was reported that alpha-beta T cells came from several hundred expanded graft clones (about two months after transplant). T-cell counts and diversity were attributed mostly to newly produced T cells one year after transplant.

The TCRbeta library was prepared with unique molecular identifiers. MiXCR was run by TCRdb on the PCR reads, yielding one entry per CDR3 protein. The table lists about 830,000 distinct CDR3 sequences, around 15% of them singletons. This TCR came from a male patient under 18 who had a stem cell transplant for acute lymphoblastic leukemia, so the T cells may come from the graft donor. The material was PBMCs, mostly from graft donor cells, obtained 360 days after TCRalphabeta/CD19-depleted stem cell transplant.

In DNA form, the CDR3 reads TGTGCCAGCAGTTTAGAGCGGAGCGCGAGCCTTAGGCAGTATTTT. Translating gives CASSLERSASLRQYF. The chain is built from TRBV27 and TRBJ2-3; tentatively, D is TRBD2 (5 bases). The germline gives CDR1 MNHEY, CDR2 SMNVEV (reference sequence). Deletions cut 2 bases from V and 11 bases from J, with 20 bases between. This CDR3 is 15 amino acids long.